The present T cell receptor (beta chain) was sequenced within a study of beta chain features in type 1 diabetes. Points on this clone: Its antigen is unidentified.

All of the isolated RNA was reverse transcribed, so expressed TCRB transcripts were sequenced. Sequencing was performed with immunoSEQ multiplex PCR; in TCRdb, only in-frame clones are kept and a portion is missing. Of about 160,000 clones detected, about 63% appear once; the ten largest clones hold roughly 0.095%. CD45RO/CCR7/CD25/CD127/CD95/CD27 sorting isolated CD4+ naive, central memory, regulatory and stem cell-like memory cells. Findings of the study overall: The study found moderately but significantly shorter TCRB CDR3s in all four CD4+ subsets of Type 1 diabetes patients. Across patients, naive, central memory and Treg TCRB repertoires exhibited apparently greater similarity than was observed across healthy donors. An over-representation of cells with high TCR expression could result from cDNA sequencing. Insertions were fewer and deletions more numerous at VDJ junctions in type 1 diabetes patients.

The germline gives CDR1 MGHDK, CDR2 SYGVNS. V was clipped by 3 bases and J by 6 bases, with 11 bases between them. The CDR3 extends over 14 amino acids. The receptor was isolated from a man younger than 40 with type 1 diabetes. The chain carries TRBV25-1 and TRBJ1-4; D not resolved. Sequences were obtained from naive CD4+ T cells from blood. The CDR3 coding sequence is TGTGCCAGCAGTGACCCGGGCGGGTATGAAAAACTGTTTTTT. Translating gives CASSDPGGYEKLFF.